The clone carrying this T cell receptor beta chain has a count of ten or more. Antigen specificity is unknown. TCRdb fed the 5' RACE reads into MiXCR, producing one record per CDR3 protein. The sample lists about 26,000 distinct CDR3 sequences; around 6% were seen once. Time point given: blood at routine non-recurrence follow-up after resection. The study sequenced unsorted whole RNA from tumor, nontumor lung or frozen PBMC. The entry originates in a study of spatial heterogeneity in lung cancer. At the level of the study: Sequenced were any available follow-up PBMC samples, which had been obtained a median of approximately 23 months after resection. Raw-read counts averaged over ten per unique TCR and UMI combination. Whole-study findings and limits: The study found ubiquitous expanded tumor TCRs in blood more at resection than follow-up.

The input for sequencing was PBMCs, taken at follow-up. The TCR originated in a male donor with early-stage non-small cell lung cancer.

CDR3 residues: CASSLVPSGTQYF. CDR3 coding DNA: TGCGCCAGCAGCTTGGTCCCTAGTGGGACCCAGTACTTC. The chain carries TRBV5-1 and TRBJ2-5; D ambiguous. V dropped 0 bases and J dropped 7 bases, with 10 bases sitting between them. Germline CDR1 and CDR2: SGHRS and YFSETQ. The CDR3 loop spans 13 amino acids.